The following is a T cell receptor beta chain sequence with its context. Its target is unknown. This entry belongs to a study of T cell responses to AZD1222 COVID-19 vaccine. The data were produced by immunoSEQ multiplex PCR, yet TCRdb's version contains in-frame clones alone and is incomplete. The table shows approximately 200,000 clones, with about 94% occurring only once. The germline V gene has CDR1 SEHNR and CDR2 FQNEAQ (reference sequence). The CDR3 spans 14 residues. V lost 2 bases and J 2 bases, leaving 9 bases between the germline ends. Findings of the study overall: Mostly white British, mostly female donors; authors suggested clonal diversity may be underestimated. Nearly half of spike-specific TCRs reportedly go after variant regions that carry no mutations. Repertoire sampling was restricted to post-peak T cell response timepoints.

The sequences come from peripheral blood, collected 28 days after the second AZD1222 dose. J is TRBJ1-2 and V is TRBV7-9; possibly TRBD1 for D (6 bases). The origin of this receptor is an adult who received the AZD1222 COVID-19 vaccine. The DNA of the CDR3 is TGTGCCAGCAGCTTAACAGGGTCCAACTATGGCTACACCTTC. Its translation is CASSLTGSNYGYTF.